What follows describes a single T cell receptor (beta chain). Relative to the germline gene, one junction end is altered; a read error may explain this. These data are taken from a study of preoperative IRX-2 immunotherapy in early breast cancer. The repertoire was sequenced with immunoSEQ multiplex PCR; TCRdb's copy has only in-frame clones and lacks some. The sample holds tens of thousands of clones, over 65% seen once. CDR1 and CDR2 (germline): MNHGY, SAAAGT. This CDR3 spans 13 amino acids. Specified treatment: preoperative locoregional IRX-2 cytokine immunotherapy. Preoperative locoregional IRX-2 cytokine immunotherapy was tested in the phase Ib source study.

The sequence was collected from a human donor with breast cancer. Sampling was performed from a patient treated with IRX-2 immunotherapy. The chain links TRBV6-8 to TRBJ2-5, with D tentatively TRBD1 (6 bases). The CDR3 is CAISPTGRETQYF. As DNA, the CDR3 is TGTGCCATCAGTCCGACAGGAAGAGAGACCCAGTACTTC.